The present T cell receptor beta chain was sequenced within a study of blood T cell repertoires in COVID-19. About the study: PBMCs, B-cell-depleted T cells, or T cells provided the cDNA or gDNA that made up the material.

From germline, CDR1 is LGHDT and CDR2 YNNKEL (reference sequence). This CDR3 spans 14 amino acids. The V end was cut by 4 bases, the J end by 3 bases, with 10 bases between. Original analysis: Quantification of nucleated cells was approximated via reference gene primer amplification. Sequencing was performed with immunoSEQ multiplex PCR; in TCRdb, only in-frame clones are kept and a portion is missing. V, J and clone size reflect that table, while D and trimming were determined from the DNA. The sample carries about 520,000 clones, 75% to 90% recorded once. This rearrangement joins TRBV3-1 (or the pseudogene TRBV3-2) to TRBJ1-3; the D is unclear. Material for sequencing was peripheral blood. The clonotype originates from a human donor in a cohort sampled during active COVID-19. The CDR3 nucleotides read TGTGCCAGCAGCCTACTAGGGCTTGGAAACACCATATATTTT. Amino acid sequence: CASSLLGLGNTIYF.